A selection of T cell receptor beta chains follows, all from one sample in a study of tumor-infiltrating lymphocytes in primary liver carcinoma. Using its own MiXCR run on the multiplex PCR reads, TCRdb lists one record per CDR3 protein. The sample yields roughly 120,000 distinct CDR3 sequences, under 65% seen once. Specimen: liver tumor tissue from sampling region 3. These receptors were obtained from a woman between 55 and 75 years old with primary liver carcinoma and hepatitis B virus infection. The CDR3 runs from the conserved cysteine through the conserved F or W. D genes are given only for firm matches. Only some rows state a clone size, as once, few, many or a class for expanded clones.

>TRBV12-3/TRBV12-4|TRBJ2-5|many|.
CASSLAVETQYF
TGTGCCAGCAGTTTAGCGGTGGAGACCCAGTACTTC
>TRBV29-1|TRBJ2-3|.|.
CSVERAERTDTQCF
TGTAGCGTTGAGCGAGCAGAGCGCACAGATACGCAGTGTTTT
>TRBV4-1|TRBJ1-1|once|.
CANSQLPLVRAFF
TGCGCCAACAGCCAACTTCCGCTAGTTCGTGCTTTCTTT
>TRBV5-1|TRBJ1-1|.|.
CASSLGRGDGGDITEAFF
TGCGCCAGCAGCTTGGGGCGAGGAGACGGTGGTGATATCACTGAAGCTTTCTTT
>TRBV28|TRBJ2-2|.|.
CASSLAHTGELFF
TGTGCCAGCAGTTTAGCCCACACCGGGGAGCTGTTTTTT
>TRBV28|TRBJ2-5|.|.
CASSYQGTQCF
TGTGCCAGCAGCTATCAAGGGACCCAGTGCTTC
>TRBV10-3|TRBJ1-2|.|TRBD1
CAISDPVPGQGTNYSYTF
TGTGCCATCAGTGACCCCGTCCCGGGACAGGGGACTAACTATAGCTACACCTTC
>TRBV30|TRBJ2-3|many|.
CAWSGISTDTQYF
TGTGCCTGGAGTGGAATAAGCACAGATACGCAGTATTTT
>TRBV7-9|TRBJ2-3|few|.
CASSLDPVAVTDTQYF
TGTGCCAGCAGCTTAGATCCCGTGGCAGTCACAGATACGCAGTATTTT
>TRBV11-2|TRBJ2-7|.|.
CASSIPKAHEQYF
TGTGCCAGCAGCATACCAAAGGCCCACGAGCAGTACTTC
>TRBV5-1|TRBJ1-1|few|.
CASSLVVDGEAFF
TGCGCCAGCAGCTTGGTAGTGGATGGGGAAGCTTTCTTT
>TRBV29-1|TRBJ2-3|many|TRBD2
CSVSSGRSTDTQYF
TGCAGCGTCAGTAGCGGGAGAAGTACAGATACGCAGTATTTT
>TRBV5-1|TRBJ2-5|many|.
CASSLTVTLQETQYF
TGCGCCAGCAGCTTGACAGTTACCCTCCAAGAGACCCAGTACTTC
>TRBV5-1|TRBJ2-7|.|TRBD1
CASSLGTGGEQYF
TGCGCCAGCAGCTTGGGAACAGGGGGCGAGCAGTACTTC
>TRBV28|TRBJ2-1|.|TRBD2
CASSFSGTINEQFF
TGTGCCAGCAGTTTCTCCGGGACTATCAATGAGCAGTTCTTC
>TRBV5-4|TRBJ2-7|.|.
CASSFGETNYEQYF
TGTGCCAGCAGTTTTGGCGAGACTAACTACGAGCAGTACTTC
>TRBV14|TRBJ2-1|.|TRBD1
CASSPGQGGQFF
TGTGCCAGCAGCCCTGGACAGGGAGGGCAGTTCTTC
>TRBV7-9|TRBJ1-1|few|.
CASSLGVDAEAFF
TGTGCCAGCAGCTTAGGGGTGGACGCTGAAGCTTTCTTT
>TRBV28|TRBJ2-7|.|.
CASALRTFLTFNEHYF
TGTGCCAGCGCCCTCAGGACGTTCCTAACTTTCAACGAGCACTACTTC
>TRBV6-6|TRBJ1-3|many|TRBD1
CASSYRNRGRNTIYF
TGTGCCAGCAGTTACAGGAACAGGGGTAGAAACACCATATATTTT
>TRBV18|TRBJ2-7|.|.
CASSRQDVQYF
TGTGCCAGCTCACGACAGGACGTGCAGTACTTC
>TRBV11-2|TRBJ1-1|.|TRBD1
CVSSLAGQNEAFF
TGTGTCAGCAGCTTAGCGGGACAGAACGAAGCTTTCTTT
>TRBV6-1|TRBJ2-7|many|TRBD2
CASSARLAGTIAYEQYF
TGTGCCAGCAGTGCGCGGCTAGCGGGAACCATCGCCTACGAGCAGTACTTC
>TRBV29-1|TRBJ1-1|once|TRBD1
CSGGQWNTEAFF
TGCAGCGGGGGACAGTGGAACACCGAAGCTTTCTTT
>TRBV12-3/TRBV12-4|TRBJ2-5|many|TRBD2
CASRRGTSGQETQYF
TGTGCCAGCAGACGAGGGACTAGCGGACAAGAGACCCAGTACTTC
>TRBV5-1|TRBJ2-1|.|TRBD2
CASSHTSGRASGQFF
TGCGCCAGCAGCCACACTAGCGGGAGGGCCTCTGGGCAGTTCTTC
>TRBV28|TRBJ2-7|few|TRBD2
CASSPGGVYEQYF
TGTGCCAGCAGCCCTGGGGGGGTCTACGAGCAGTACTTC
>TRBV29-1|TRBJ1-1|.|.
CSVRHDMNTEAFF
TGCAGCGTTCGTCACGACATGAACACTGAAGCTTTCTTT
>TRBV4-1|TRBJ2-1|medium-sized|TRBD2
CASTLAGPYNEQFF
TGCGCCAGCACCCTAGCGGGGCCCTACAATGAGCAGTTCTTC
>TRBV11-2|TRBJ1-1|medium-sized|TRBD1
CASSSLTGDWNTEAFF
TGTGCCAGCAGCTCCTTAACAGGGGATTGGAACACTGAAGCTTTCTTT
>TRBV5-1|TRBJ2-7|.|.
CAVRQPPYEQYF
TGCGCCGTCCGACAGCCTCCCTACGAGCAGTACTTC
>TRBV6-1|TRBJ2-3|.|.
CAIPGGMGDQPQYF
TGTGCCATCCCCGGGGGAATGGGGGATCAGCCCCAGTATTTT
>TRBV12-3/TRBV12-4|TRBJ2-1|.|.
CASSFRRSDEQFF
TGTGCCAGCAGTTTCCGTCGGTCGGATGAGCAGTTCTTC
>TRBV11-2|TRBJ2-7|few|TRBD2
CAGSTLQGAGLAEAIYEQYF
TGCGCCGGCAGCACTCTACAGGGGGCGGGACTAGCGGAAGCGATCTACGAGCAGTACTTC
>TRBV6-5|TRBJ2-4|many|.
CASSPPGWDIQYF
TGTGCCAGCAGTCCTCCAGGGTGGGACATTCAGTACTTC
>TRBV20-1|TRBJ2-5|few|.
CSARDQIQETQYF
TGCAGTGCTAGAGATCAGATCCAAGAGACCCAGTACTTC
>TRBV11-2|TRBJ1-2|.|.
CANSLGAGFGYTF
TGTGCCAACAGTTTAGGGGCCGGTTTTGGTTACACCTTC
>TRBV29-1|TRBJ2-3|.|.
CSVERGADTHYF
TGCAGTGTTGAAAGGGGCGCAGATACGCACTATTTT
>TRBV11-1|TRBJ2-5|.|.
CASSPIGALKSDQYF
TGTGCCAGCAGCCCCATAGGGGCCCTGAAGTCAGACCAGTACTTC
>TRBV5-1|TRBJ2-3|.|.
CASSPQRARTDTLYF
TGCGCCAGCAGCCCCCAGCGGGCCCGCACAGATACGCTGTATTTT
>TRBV29-1|TRBJ2-1|once|.
CSVALDVDQFF
TGCAGCGTTGCGCTAGATGTTGATCAATTCTTC
>TRBV5-1|TRBJ2-2|.|TRBD2
CASSPGLAGRGNTGELFF
TGCGCCAGCAGCCCGGGACTAGCGGGAAGAGGGAACACCGGGGAGCTGTTTTTT
>TRBV12-3/TRBV12-4|TRBJ1-5|.|.
CASSIGGLDRPQHF
TGTGCCAGCAGCATCGGCGGGTTAGATCGGCCCCAGCATTTT
>TRBV2|TRBJ2-3|.|TRBD2
CASSEWGLVGIDTQYF
TGTGCCAGCAGTGAATGGGGACTAGTGGGCATAGATACGCAGTATTTT
>TRBV11-1|TRBJ2-1|.|.
CASSLKGASLSYNEQFF
TGTGCCAGCAGCCTCAAAGGTGCATCCCTATCCTACAATGAGCAGTTCTTC
>TRBV7-9|TRBJ2-5|medium-sized|TRBD2
CASSPRTSGNQETQYF
TGTGCCAGCAGCCCCCGGACTAGCGGGAACCAAGAGACCCAGTACTTC
>TRBV11-2|TRBJ2-3|.|.
CDSTFSGTSTDTQYF
TGTGACAGCACCTTCAGTGGGACTAGCACAGATACGCAGTATTTT
>TRBV6-5|TRBJ2-7|.|.
CASSLNRDAGEQYF
TGTGCTAGCAGCCTGAACAGGGATGCCGGCGAGCAGTACTTC
>TRBV19|TRBJ1-3|.|.
CASSIARMASGNTIYF
TGTGCCAGTAGTATCGCCCGGATGGCCTCTGGAAACACCATATATTTT
>TRBV5-1|TRBJ1-1|.|TRBD1
CATSRTGSDTEAFF
TGCGCCACCAGCAGGACAGGGTCGGACACTGAAGCTTTCTTT
>TRBV29-1|TRBJ2-2|.|.
CSVTGHSAGELFF
TGCAGCGTTACGGGGCACTCGGCCGGGGAGCTGTTTTTT
>TRBV11-2|TRBJ2-3|.|.
CASSTWGAGTQYF
TGTGCCAGCAGCACTTGGGGCGCGGGAACGCAGTATTTT
>TRBV11-2|TRBJ2-3|once|.
CASSLSMGRRCTDTQYF
TGTGCCAGCAGCTTATCAATGGGGAGAAGGTGTACAGATACGCAGTATTTT
>TRBV5-5|TRBJ1-2|.|TRBD1
CASRIQGGYGYTF
TGTGCCAGCCGCATACAGGGGGGCTATGGTTACACCTTC
>TRBV11-3|TRBJ1-1|.|.
CASIKNTEAFF
TGTGCCAGCATCAAGAACACTGAAGCTTTCTTC
>TRBV6-2/TRBV6-3|TRBJ1-1|many|.
CASSYSGWNTEAFF
TGTGCCAGCAGTTACTCGGGGTGGAACACTGAAGCTTTCTTT
>TRBV6-5|TRBJ1-2|.|.
CASSCQGGNYGCTF
TGTGCCAGCAGTTGCCAGGGTGGGAACTATGGCTGCACCTTC
>TRBV6-1|TRBJ2-7|once|TRBD2
CTSGRDGPYEQYF
TGTACCAGCGGGAGGGACGGACCCTACGAGCAGTACTTC
>TRBV11-2|TRBJ2-3|.|.
CASSLGSLLTDTQYF
TGTGCCAGCAGCTTAGGCAGCTTACTCACAGATACGCAGTATTTC
>TRBV5-1|TRBJ2-4|.|TRBD2
CASSLDGTSGGDIRYF
TGCGCCAGCAGCTTGGACGGGACTAGCGGGGGGGACATTCGGTATTTC